This T cell receptor (beta chain) comes out of a study of response to subunit inactivated influenza vaccine. Findings of the study overall: Authors suggested each seasonal influenza vaccination recruits few new T cells.

This clonotype has a count of ten or more. Its specificity is unknown. Germline V gene lookup returns CDR1 LGHDT and CDR2 YNNKEL (reference sequence). The CDR3 covers 17 residues. After removal of 4 bases from V and 7 bases from J, the junction contained 11 bases not matched to a gene. MiXCR, run by TCRdb on the RT-PCR reads, gives a single entry per CDR3 protein. The sample holds around 650,000 distinct CDR3 sequences, around 14% seen once. The sample consisted of PBMCs from blood, taken roughly 13 days after vaccination. The V gene is TRBV3-1, the J gene TRBJ2-1; 12 bases line up with TRBD2. The TCR originated in a man over 45 who received an inactivated influenza vaccine. As DNA, the CDR3 is TGTGCCAGCAGCCCACGACCCGGACTAGCGGGATGGAATGAGCAGTTCTTC. Its translation is CASSPRPGLAGWNEQFF.